The 5 T cell receptor beta chains below come from one sample, sequenced in a study of identical twins. TCRdb analysed the 5' RACE reads with MiXCR anew, one entry per CDR3 protein. Among under 300,000 distinct CDR3 sequences, 10% to 15% were seen once, and the ten largest hold 4% to 5%. These same data were also listed under a study on yellow fever vaccine responses in identical twins.

Sequencing was performed on memory (CD45RO+) T cells sorted from blood. These receptors were collected from a young woman in good health.

CDR3: CASSLGVGQGRLSSYNEQFF. In nucleotides, the CDR3 is TGTGCCAGCAGCTTGGGGGTGGGACAGGGTAGGTTAAGCTCCTACAATGAGCAGTTCTTC. This chain links TRBV11-1 with TRBJ2-1, with TRBD1 identical over 9 bases. The CDR3 runs to 20 residues. With V trimmed by 3 bases and J by 0 bases, 15 bases remained unmatched. Germline CDR1 is SGHAT and CDR2 is FQDESV (reference sequence).

This clonotype appeared many times. This rearrangement joins TRBV9 to TRBJ1-2; TRBD1 is a possible D gene (6 bases). V was trimmed by 3 bases and J by 4 bases, leaving 16 bases between them. CDR3 length: 15 residues. In germline, CDR1 is SGDLS, CDR2 YYNGEE. The CDR3: CASSEGNRVVYGYTF. The CDR3 DNA reads TGTGCCAGCAGCGAAGGGAACAGGGTTGTCTATGGCTACACCTTC. Combining the CDR3 with reference TRBV9 and TRBJ1-2 gives the whole variable domain DSGVTQTPKHLITATGQRVTLRCSPRSGDLSVYWYQQSLDQGLQFLIQYYNGEERAKGNILERFSAQQFPDLHSELNLSSLELGDSALYFCASSEGNRVVYGYTFGSGTRLTVV.

There are many counts of this clonotype. The rearrangement uses TRBV5-1 and TRBJ1-1; possibly TRBD1 for D (5 bases). Between the trimmed V and J ends, which lost 4 bases and 14 bases, there was a span of 18 bases. The CDR3 is made up of 12 amino acids. CDR1 and CDR2 from the germline V gene are SGHRS and YFSETQ. Written as DNA, the CDR3 is TGCGCCAGCAGCGCTGGGACTGGGAGTCTATTCTTT. Residues: CASSAGTGSLFF. The full variable domain, in which reference TRBV5-1 and TRBJ1-1 provide the parts outside the CDR3, is KAGVTQTPRYLIKTRGQQVTLSCSPISGHRSVSWYQQTPGQGLQFLFEYFSETQRNKGNFPGRFSGRQFSNSRSEMNVSTLELGDSALYLCASSAGTGSLFFGQGTRLTVV.

The rearrangement links TRBV11-2 to TRBJ2-7; the D gene could be TRBD1 or TRBD2 (5 bases each). Germline loops: CDR1 SGHAT, CDR2 FQNNGV. Trimming cost V 5 bases and J 3 bases, with 14 bases left between them. The CDR3 extends over 14 amino acids. CDR3 region: CASSQTGTYYEQYF. CDR3 in DNA: TGTGCCAGCAGCCAGACCGGGACCTACTACGAGCAGTACTTC.

This chain uses TRBV4-3 with TRBJ2-7; no clear D gene. Germline-derived CDR1 and CDR2 are LGHNA and YSLEER. The CDR3 sequence is 8 residues long. For the CDR3, the DNA is TGCGGTTTCTACGAGCAGTACTTC. Its protein product is CGFYEQYF.